One and the same sample provided the 28 T cell receptor beta chains below, sequenced in a study of T cell changes during pregnancy in multiple sclerosis. The protocol was immunoSEQ multiplex PCR, while the TCRdb copy is restricted to in-frame clones and leaves out a portion. The sample includes about 50,000 clones, approximately 90% of them seen just once. This material consisted of CD8+ T cells from peripheral blood mononuclear cells, taken after pregnancy. These receptors were taken from a female donor with multiple sclerosis, enrolled in a pregnancy study.

V and J are TRBV7-6 and TRBJ1-4, with 7 nucleotides matching TRBD1. Germline-derived CDR1 and CDR2 are SGHVS and FNYEAQ. J gave up 5 bases and V 2 bases, and 2 bases lay outside the gene matches. CDR3 size: 14 residues. CDR3 sequence (DNA): TGTGCCAGCAGCTTATTGACAGGGAATGAAAAACTGTTTTTT. Its protein is CASSLLTGNEKLFF.

This clone has a single count. The chain combines TRBV11-2 with TRBJ1-1; D may be TRBD1 (6 bases). Trimming pared 6 bases from V and 11 bases from J, leaving 19 bases between. This CDR3 contains 13 residues. Germline V gene sequence: CDR1 SGHAT, CDR2 FQNNGV. CDR3 coding DNA: TGTGCCAGCAGGCGAAACCGGGACATTGGCGCTTTCTTT. It is translated as CASRRNRDIGAFF.

V gene TRBV28 combines with J gene TRBJ2-1, with D tentatively TRBD2 (6 bases). This CDR3 comprises 15 residues. Per the germline V gene, CDR1 is MDHEN and CDR2 is SYDVKM. V lost 3 bases to trimming and J lost 1 base, with 10 bases between them. As DNA, the CDR3 is TGTGCCAGCAGTTTGGGGGGATTTTCCTACAATGAGCAGTTCTTC. Translation gives CASSLGGFSYNEQFF.

The J gene is TRBJ2-3, the V gene TRBV5-1; D remains unclear. The CDR3 loop spans 11 amino acids. Trimming pared 6 bases from V and 5 bases from J, leaving 7 bases between. CDR1 SGHRS and CDR2 YFSETQ come from the germline V gene. DNA for the CDR3: TGCGCCAGCACCTTTAGAGATACGCAGTATTTT. Protein: CASTFRDTQYF.

This clone was observed a single time. V gene TRBV4-1 combines with J gene TRBJ1-1; a possible D gene is TRBD1 (6 bases). CDR1 and CDR2 from the germline V gene are MGHRA and YSYEKL. The CDR3 sequence is 12 residues long. V was cut by 4 bases and J by 5 bases, with 8 bases left in between. This chain's CDR3 is CASSRQGTEAFF. DNA for the CDR3: TGCGCCAGCAGCCGGCAGGGGACTGAAGCTTTCTTT.

The chain links TRBV9 to TRBJ1-2, with D hard to call. Per germline, CDR1 SGDLS and CDR2 YYNGEE. Trimming shortened V by 0 bases and J by 1 base, and 16 bases separated the two germline ends. This CDR3 has 17 amino acids. Here the CDR3 DNA reads TGTGCCAGCAGCGTAGAAGGCGGGCTTATCGGTAACTATGGCTACACCTTC. Protein product: CASSVEGGLIGNYGYTF.

The chain uses TRBV11-2 and TRBJ2-7, with D hard to call. The CDR3 is 11 residues long. V was cut by 1 base and J by 4 bases, with 2 bases left in between. Germline CDR1 reads SGHAT; CDR2 reads FQNNGV. The CDR3 nucleotides are TGTGCCAGCAGCTTAGCTTACGAGCAGTACTTC. This codes for CASSLAYEQYF. Filled out from reference TRBV11-2 and TRBJ2-7, the complete variable domain reads EAGVAQSPRYKIIEKRQSVAFWCNPISGHATLYWYQQILGQGPKLLIQFQNNGVVDDSQLPKDRFSAERLKGVDSTLKIQPAKLEDSAVYLCASSLAYEQYFGPGTRLTVT.

This chain connects TRBV14 to TRBJ2-1; 8 positions agree with TRBD2. This CDR3 comprises 15 residues. From germline, CDR1 is SGHDN and CDR2 FVKESK. The V segment lost 1 base and the J segment 7 bases; nucleotides outside the gene matches: 6. The CDR3 is CASSQVGGGLNEQFF. CDR3 bases: TGTGCCAGCAGCCAAGTAGGCGGGGGGCTAAATGAGCAGTTCTTC.

The chain carries TRBV13 and TRBJ2-1; possibly TRBD1 for D (6 bases). Germline CDR1 is PRHDT and CDR2 is FYEKMQ (reference sequence). The CDR3 totals 16 residues. V was shortened by 7 bases and J by 8 bases, with 24 bases between the two germline ends. Here the CDR3 reads CASKHLEAMRGYEQFF. The CDR3 DNA reads as TGTGCCAGCAAACACTTAGAGGCGATGAGGGGGTATGAGCAGTTCTTC.

The rearrangement joins TRBV6-6 to TRBJ1-3; unclear D gene. With 7 bases removed from V and 0 bases from J, the gap between germline ends came to 7 bases. The CDR3 sequence is 13 residues long. The V gene's germline CDR1 is MNHNY and CDR2 SVGAGI (reference sequence). CDR3 protein: CASNEISGNTIYF. The CDR3, as DNA: TGTGCCAGCAACGAGATCTCTGGAAACACCATATATTTT.

This chain joins TRBV15 and TRBJ1-1, with D possibly being TRBD1 (5 bases). This CDR3 comprises 17 residues. The germline V gene encodes CDR1 LNHNV and CDR2 YYDKDF (reference sequence). The V and J ends lost 1 base and 0 bases respectively, with 15 bases between them. The CDR3 coding sequence is TGTGCCACCAGCAGAGGGGTACAGGTGGTAATGAACACTGAAGCTTTCTTT. Translated: CATSRGVQVVMNTEAFF.

The chain joins TRBV29-1 to TRBJ2-7; possibly TRBD1 for D (6 bases). Germline loops: CDR1 SQVTM, CDR2 ANQGSEA. The CDR3 extends over 11 amino acids. Deletions cut 4 bases from V and 6 bases from J, with 10 bases between. In nucleotides, the CDR3 is TGCAGCGTTGTACAGGGAAGCGAGCAGTACTTC. Protein: CSVVQGSEQYF.

The chain combines TRBV6-5 with TRBJ1-1; D unclear. This CDR3 region has 16 residues. Germline CDR1 reads MNHEY; CDR2 reads SVGAGI. Trimming removed 0 bases at V and 3 bases at J, with 14 bases between. CDR3 DNA: TGTGCCAGCAGTTACTCCAGAGGGTGGGAGGACACTGAAGCTTTCTTT. Translation gives CASSYSRGWEDTEAFF.

The chain links TRBV28 to TRBJ2-2; 15 nucleotides match TRBD2. CDR1 MDHEN and CDR2 SYDVKM come from the germline V gene. J gave up 6 bases and V 3 bases, and 2 bases lay outside the gene matches. The CDR3 is 16 residues long. This CDR3 reads CASSFGLAGGPGELFF. DNA of the CDR3: TGTGCCAGCAGTTTTGGACTAGCGGGGGGGCCCGGGGAGCTGTTTTTT.

This sequence joins TRBV27 and TRBJ2-1; TRBD2 agrees at 8 bases. CDR3 length equals 14 residues. Germline V CDR1 and CDR2: MNHEY, SMNVEV (reference sequence). V lost 2 bases to trimming and J lost 8 bases; unmatched junction nucleotides: 5. CDR3: CASSLAGGDHEQFF. CDR3 DNA sequence: TGTGCCAGCAGTTTAGCGGGGGGTGATCATGAGCAGTTCTTC.

In this sample, this clone turned up once. The chain joins TRBV13 to TRBJ2-1; 7 bases agree with TRBD2. Germline V lookup: CDR1 PRHDT, CDR2 FYEKMQ (reference sequence). CDR3 length: 16 residues. V lost 4 bases, J lost 6 bases, and 12 bases stayed unmatched. CDR3 coding DNA: TGTGCCAGCAGCTGGCCTGGGGCGGGGGTGACCAATGAGCAGTTCTTC. Encoded protein: CASSWPGAGVTNEQFF.

The chain has TRBV30 and TRBJ1-1; possibly TRBD1 for D (6 bases). This CDR3 contains 14 residues. Trimming cost V 6 bases and J 5 bases, with 19 bases left between them. The germline V gene encodes CDR1 GTSNPN and CDR2 SVGIG (reference sequence). The CDR3 bases are TGTGCCTGCCCCAGAAACAGGGTGTTGACTGAAGCTTTCTTT. It specifies CACPRNRVLTEAFF.

V and J are TRBV2 and TRBJ1-6, with TRBD1 as a possible D gene (5 bases). Germline values: CDR1 SNHLY, CDR2 FYNNEI. Between the trimmed V and J ends, which lost 8 bases and 3 bases, there was a span of 14 bases. CDR3 size: 15 residues. CDR3 nucleotides: TGTGCCAGCGCCAGGGAAATTGGCTATAATTCACCCCTCCACTTT. Amino acid sequence: CASAREIGYNSPLHF.

V gene TRBV6-5 combines with J gene TRBJ1-1, with a weak D call TRBD1 (6 bases). The CDR3 spans 13 residues. Per the germline V gene, CDR1 is MNHEY and CDR2 is SVGAGI. V lost 0 bases and J 9 bases, leaving 11 bases between the germline ends. The CDR3 sequence: CASSYSIGGQAFF. The DNA of the CDR3 is TGTGCCAGCAGTTACTCGATAGGGGGTCAAGCTTTCTTT.

The count of this clone is one. The chain links TRBV27 to TRBJ1-1; TRBD1 is a possible D gene (5 bases). CDR1 and CDR2 from the germline V gene are MNHEY and SMNVEV (reference sequence). V lost 7 bases, J lost 3 bases, and 12 bases lay in between. The CDR3 sequence is 13 residues long. The CDR3 loop reads CASIPGGYTEAFF. In DNA form, the CDR3 reads TGTGCCAGCATTCCCGGGGGATACACTGAAGCTTTCTTT.

The chain is built from TRBV5-6 and TRBJ1-1; D may be TRBD1 (6 bases). The germline V gene encodes CDR1 SGHDT and CDR2 YYEEEE. The CDR3 spans 13 residues. V was trimmed by 0 bases and J by 10 bases, leaving 13 bases between them. Here the CDR3 reads CASSLASGDGAFF. The CDR3 DNA sequence: TGTGCCAGCAGCTTGGCCTCAGGGGACGGAGCTTTCTTT.

The V gene is TRBV4-1, the J gene TRBJ2-7; possible D gene TRBD2, 6 bases. Trimming removed 1 base at V and 6 bases at J, with 22 bases between. Looked up from germline, CDR1 is MGHRA and CDR2 is YSYEKL. The CDR3 consists of 17 residues. CDR3 in amino acids: CASSQVLGGEDSGEQYF. The CDR3 DNA sequence: TGCGCCAGCAGCCAAGTATTGGGGGGAGAGGACTCAGGCGAGCAGTACTTC.

The chain carries TRBV6-5 and TRBJ2-2; 7 bases match TRBD2. CDR3 length: 16 amino acids. CDR1 is MNHEY and CDR2 is SVGAGI in the germline V gene. The V segment lost 0 bases and the J segment 4 bases; nucleotides outside the gene matches: 5. The CDR3 sequence: CASSYSSGSFTGELFF. CDR3 sequence (DNA): TGTGCCAGCAGTTACTCTAGCGGGTCGTTCACCGGGGAGCTGTTTTTT.

The chain employs TRBV13 and TRBJ2-1; perhaps TRBD1 as D (6 bases). V shed 1 base and J shed 8 bases, with 9 bases lying between them. The CDR3 extends over 13 amino acids. Germline V CDR1 and CDR2: PRHDT, FYEKMQ (reference sequence). The CDR3 sequence is CASSLAQGHEQFF. CDR3 nucleotide sequence: TGTGCCAGCAGCTTAGCACAGGGCCATGAGCAGTTCTTC.

The rearrangement links TRBV7-9 to TRBJ2-6; 9 bases align to TRBD1. Per germline, CDR1 SEHNR and CDR2 FQNEAQ (reference sequence). The J segment lost 2 bases and the V segment lost 5 bases, leaving 7 bases of the junction unmatched. The CDR3 extends over 17 amino acids. CDR3 DNA: TGTGCCAGCAGCGGAAACCGGGACAGGGCTGGGGCCAACGTCCTGACTTTC. This gives the protein CASSGNRDRAGANVLTF.

As regards this clone: One junction end does not reproduce the germline sequence, and a read error may be involved. The chain has TRBV9 and TRBJ1-2; maybe TRBD1 (6 bases). The CDR3 sequence is 14 residues long. Germline CDR1 is SGDLS and CDR2 is YYNGEE. CDR3 sequence (DNA): TGTGCCAGCAGCGTAGAGGGCAGGGAAGTCCCAGGGGCCTTC. The encoded protein is CASSVEGREVPGAF.

The V call is TRBV15, the J call TRBJ2-1; D ambiguous. In germline, CDR1 is LNHNV, CDR2 YYDKDF (reference sequence). The V and J ends lost 0 bases and 10 bases respectively, with 7 bases between them. This CDR3 has 12 amino acids. The CDR3: CATSRDLQEQFF. The CDR3 nucleotides are TGTGCCACCAGCAGAGATCTACAGGAGCAGTTCTTC.

The rearrangement joins TRBV13 to TRBJ2-3; 12 nucleotides agree with TRBD2. The CDR3 is 16 residues long. The germline gives CDR1 PRHDT, CDR2 FYEKMQ (reference sequence). V lost 4 bases and J lost 3; bases outside the gene matches: 5. CDR3 sequence (DNA): TGTGCCAGCAGCTCCCGACTAGCGGGGGTGACAGATACGCAGTATTTT. As protein: CASSSRLAGVTDTQYF.